What follows is one T cell receptor (beta chain) and its context. The RNA input was about 0.5 to 1 ug, and it was reverse transcribed with random hexamers. TCR beta CDR3 was amplified by immunoSEQ multiplex PCR. This amplification extended across 54 Vbeta and 13 Jbeta segments. TCRdb redid the calling of the immunoSEQ multiplex PCR reads with MiXCR, one entry per CDR3 protein. The repertoire holds around 190,000 distinct CDR3 sequences, 95% seen once, with 0.1% in the top ten. This sample is part of a study of CD8 T cells in Susac syndrome. V gave up 4 bases and J gave up 0 bases, with 9 bases separating them. The CDR3 length is 14 residues. Looked up from germline, CDR1 is SGHDN and CDR2 is FVKESK.

Sequenced material: CD4+ T cells from PBMCs. This TCR came from a human donor in good health. V is TRBV14 and J is TRBJ1-2; D is perhaps TRBD1 (6 bases). CDR3 sequence reads: CASSRDRTNYGYTF. CDR3 DNA: TGTGCCAGCAGCCGAGACAGGACTAACTATGGCTACACCTTC.